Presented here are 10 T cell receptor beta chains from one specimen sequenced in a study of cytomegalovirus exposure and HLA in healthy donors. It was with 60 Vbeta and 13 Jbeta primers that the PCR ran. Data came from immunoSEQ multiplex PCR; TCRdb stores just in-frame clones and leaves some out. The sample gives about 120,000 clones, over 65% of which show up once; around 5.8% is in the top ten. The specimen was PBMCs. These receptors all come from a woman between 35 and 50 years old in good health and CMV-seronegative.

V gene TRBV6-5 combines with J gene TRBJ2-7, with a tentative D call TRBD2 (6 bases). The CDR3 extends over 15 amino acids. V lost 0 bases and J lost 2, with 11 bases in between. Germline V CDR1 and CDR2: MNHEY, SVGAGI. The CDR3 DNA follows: TGTGCCAGCAGTTACTCTGAGGAGGGGACCTACGAGCAGTACTTC. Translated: CASSYSEEGTYEQYF.

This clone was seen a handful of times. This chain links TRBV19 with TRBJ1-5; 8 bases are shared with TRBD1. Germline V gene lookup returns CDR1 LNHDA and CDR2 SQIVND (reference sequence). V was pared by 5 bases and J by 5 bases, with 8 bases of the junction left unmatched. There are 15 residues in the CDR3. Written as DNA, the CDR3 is TGTGCCAGTAGTCCGACAGGGGAAGGGTATCAGCCCCAGCATTTT. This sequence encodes CASSPTGEGYQPQHF.

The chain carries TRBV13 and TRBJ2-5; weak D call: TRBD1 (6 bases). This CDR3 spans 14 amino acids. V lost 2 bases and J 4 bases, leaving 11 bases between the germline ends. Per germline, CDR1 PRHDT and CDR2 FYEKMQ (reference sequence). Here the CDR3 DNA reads TGTGCCAGCAGCTTATCAGGGGCGCGAGAGACCCAGTACTTC. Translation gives CASSLSGARETQYF.

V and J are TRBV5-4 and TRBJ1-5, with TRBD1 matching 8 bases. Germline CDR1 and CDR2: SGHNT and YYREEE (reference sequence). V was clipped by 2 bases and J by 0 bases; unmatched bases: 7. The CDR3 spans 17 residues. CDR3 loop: CASSLSPGQASNQPQHF. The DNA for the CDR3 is TGTGCCAGCAGCTTATCCCCGGGACAGGCTAGCAATCAGCCCCAGCATTTT.

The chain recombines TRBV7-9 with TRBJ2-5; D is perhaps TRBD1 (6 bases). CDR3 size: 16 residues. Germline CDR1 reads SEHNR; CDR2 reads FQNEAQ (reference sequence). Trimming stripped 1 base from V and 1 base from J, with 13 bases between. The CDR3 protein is CASSLVTGHLQETQYF. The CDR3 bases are TGTGCCAGCAGCTTAGTGACGGGACACCTCCAAGAGACCCAGTACTTC.

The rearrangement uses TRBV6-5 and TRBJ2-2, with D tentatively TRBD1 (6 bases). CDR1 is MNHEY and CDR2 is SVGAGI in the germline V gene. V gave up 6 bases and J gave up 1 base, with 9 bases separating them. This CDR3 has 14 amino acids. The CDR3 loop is CASRPTGNTGELFF. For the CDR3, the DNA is TGTGCCAGCAGGCCGACAGGGAACACCGGGGAGCTGTTTTTT.

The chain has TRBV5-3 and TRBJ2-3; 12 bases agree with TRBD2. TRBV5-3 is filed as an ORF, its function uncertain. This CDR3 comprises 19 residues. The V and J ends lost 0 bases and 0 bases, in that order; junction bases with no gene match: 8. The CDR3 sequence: CARSLVASGRVVSTDTQYF. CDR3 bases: TGTGCCAGAAGCTTGGTAGCTAGCGGGAGGGTCGTGAGCACAGATACGCAGTATTTT.

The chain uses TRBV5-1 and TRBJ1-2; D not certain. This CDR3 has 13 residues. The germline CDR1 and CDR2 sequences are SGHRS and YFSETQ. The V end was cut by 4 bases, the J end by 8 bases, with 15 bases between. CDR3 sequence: CASSPEGGIGYTF. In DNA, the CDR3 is TGCGCCAGCAGCCCCGAGGGTGGCATAGGCTACACCTTC. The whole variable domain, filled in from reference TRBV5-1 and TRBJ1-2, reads KAGVTQTPRYLIKTRGQQVTLSCSPISGHRSVSWYQQTPGQGLQFLFEYFSETQRNKGNFPGRFSGRQFSNSRSEMNVSTLELGDSALYLCASSPEGGIGYTFGSGTRLTVV.

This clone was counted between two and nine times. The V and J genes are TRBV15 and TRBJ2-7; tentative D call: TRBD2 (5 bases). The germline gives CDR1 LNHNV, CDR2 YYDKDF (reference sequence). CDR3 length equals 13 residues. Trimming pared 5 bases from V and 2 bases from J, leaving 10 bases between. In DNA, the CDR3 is TGTGCCACCAGCGGCGGACTCCCCTACGAGCAGTACTTC. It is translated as CATSGGLPYEQYF.

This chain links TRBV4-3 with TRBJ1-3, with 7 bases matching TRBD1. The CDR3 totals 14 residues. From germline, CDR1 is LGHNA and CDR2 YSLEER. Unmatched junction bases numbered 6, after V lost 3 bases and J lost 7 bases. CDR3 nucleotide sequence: TGCGCCAGCAGCCAGGACAGGCGACGGAACACCATATATTTT. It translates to CASSQDRRRNTIYF.